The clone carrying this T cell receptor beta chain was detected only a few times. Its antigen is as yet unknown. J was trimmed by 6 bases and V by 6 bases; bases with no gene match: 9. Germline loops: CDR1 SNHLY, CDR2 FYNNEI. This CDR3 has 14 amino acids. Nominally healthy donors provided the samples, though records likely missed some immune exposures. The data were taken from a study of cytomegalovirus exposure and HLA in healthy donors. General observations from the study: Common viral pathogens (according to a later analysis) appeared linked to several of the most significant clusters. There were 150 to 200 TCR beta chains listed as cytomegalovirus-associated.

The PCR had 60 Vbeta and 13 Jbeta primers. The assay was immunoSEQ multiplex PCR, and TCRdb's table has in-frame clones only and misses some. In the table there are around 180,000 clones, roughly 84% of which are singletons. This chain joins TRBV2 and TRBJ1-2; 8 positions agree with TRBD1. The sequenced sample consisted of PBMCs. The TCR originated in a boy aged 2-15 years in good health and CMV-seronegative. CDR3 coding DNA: TGTGCCAGCAGCGACTCGGACAGGGAGGATGGCTACACCTTC. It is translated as CASSDSDREDGYTF.